This is a list of T cell receptor beta chains from one sample in a study of cytomegalovirus exposure and HLA in healthy donors. Libraries were prepared by immunoSEQ multiplex PCR; TCRdb keeps only in-frame clonotypes and omits some of them. The sample lists tens of thousands of clones, more than 85% occurring once. The sample was PBMCs. The receptors come from a man between 18 and 29 years old in good health and CMV-seronegative. Both conserved end residues are part of each CDR3. Each record gives: D gene, V gene, clone size, J gene, CDR3 protein, CDR3 DNA. The D gene is left open where the match is weak. Not all rows give a size; the values are once, few, many and, for expanded clones, a class.

d_gene: TRBD2; v_gene: TRBV13; abundance: NA; j_gene: TRBJ2-1; CDR3aa: CASSLVTPGLAGEQFF; CDR3nt: TGTGCCAGCAGCTTAGTAACCCCGGGACTAGCGGGCGAGCAGTTCTTC
d_gene: TRBD1; v_gene: TRBV5-1; abundance: NA; j_gene: TRBJ2-5; CDR3aa: CASSWTGTGTKETQYF; CDR3nt: TGCGCCAGCAGCTGGACCGGGACAGGGACAAAAGAGACCCAGTACTTC
d_gene: TRBD1; v_gene: TRBV5-1; abundance: NA; j_gene: TRBJ1-1; CDR3aa: CASSLAGQMNTEAFF; CDR3nt: TGCGCCAGCAGCCTGGCGGGACAGATGAACACTGAAGCTTTCTTT
d_gene: TRBD1; v_gene: TRBV10-1; abundance: once; j_gene: TRBJ1-2; CDR3aa: CASSPHRGLSYGYTF; CDR3nt: TGCGCCAGCAGTCCTCACAGGGGGCTAAGCTATGGCTACACCTTC
d_gene: NA; v_gene: TRBV5-4; abundance: NA; j_gene: TRBJ2-4; CDR3aa: CASSLGGARLSKNIQYF; CDR3nt: TGTGCCAGCAGCTTGGGGGGAGCGCGTCTATCCAAAAACATTCAGTACTTC
d_gene: NA; v_gene: TRBV7-9; abundance: NA; j_gene: TRBJ2-5; CDR3aa: CASTRIGVSETQYF; CDR3nt: TGTGCCAGCACCCGAATCGGGGTCAGCGAGACCCAGTACTTC
d_gene: NA; v_gene: TRBV6-4; abundance: NA; j_gene: TRBJ1-3; CDR3aa: CASSADSTSGNTIYF; CDR3nt: TGTGCCAGCAGCGCCGACAGTACCTCTGGAAACACCATATATTTT
d_gene: TRBD1; v_gene: TRBV4-1; abundance: NA; j_gene: TRBJ2-7; CDR3aa: CASSLKETGNYEQYF; CDR3nt: TGCGCCAGCAGCCTGAAAGAGACAGGGAACTACGAGCAGTACTTC
d_gene: NA; v_gene: TRBV7-8; abundance: NA; j_gene: TRBJ2-1; CDR3aa: CASSPSSSYNEQFF; CDR3nt: TGTGCCAGCAGCCCCTCTAGCTCCTACAATGAGCAGTTCTTC
d_gene: NA; v_gene: TRBV28; abundance: NA; j_gene: TRBJ1-5; CDR3aa: CASSLVDQAQHF; CDR3nt: TGTGCCAGCAGTTTGGTCGATCAGGCCCAGCATTTT
d_gene: TRBD1; v_gene: TRBV27; abundance: few; j_gene: TRBJ1-5; CDR3aa: CASSFSTGGSNQPQHF; CDR3nt: TGTGCCAGCAGTTTCTCTACAGGGGGGAGCAATCAGCCCCAGCATTTT
d_gene: TRBD2; v_gene: TRBV7-9; abundance: NA; j_gene: TRBJ2-3; CDR3aa: CASSLAGGGASDTQYF; CDR3nt: TGTGCCAGCAGCTTAGCTGGCGGGGGGGCCTCGGATACGCAGTATTTT
d_gene: TRBD1; v_gene: TRBV7-6; abundance: NA; j_gene: TRBJ2-1; CDR3aa: CASSRTGASYNEQFF; CDR3nt: TGTGCCAGCAGCCGTACAGGGGCCTCCTACAATGAGCAGTTCTTC
d_gene: NA; v_gene: TRBV18; abundance: NA; j_gene: TRBJ2-6; CDR3aa: CASSPPSSSGANVLTF; CDR3nt: TGTGCCAGCTCACCACCATCTAGCTCTGGGGCCAACGTCCTGACTTTC
d_gene: TRBD2; v_gene: TRBV5-1; abundance: NA; j_gene: TRBJ2-3; CDR3aa: CASSLSRLAGYTDTQYF; CDR3nt: TGCGCCAGCAGCCTCAGCCGACTAGCGGGTTACACAGATACGCAGTATTTT
d_gene: NA; v_gene: TRBV5-1; abundance: NA; j_gene: TRBJ1-1; CDR3aa: CASSPHTGIGTEAFF; CDR3nt: TGCGCCAGCAGCCCACACACAGGGATCGGGACTGAAGCTTTCTTT
d_gene: TRBD1; v_gene: TRBV13; abundance: NA; j_gene: TRBJ2-5; CDR3aa: CASSLRTGGERTGLQETQYF; CDR3nt: TGTGCCAGCAGCCTTAGGACAGGGGGCGAACGGACCGGGCTACAAGAGACCCAGTACTTC
d_gene: NA; v_gene: TRBV30; abundance: NA; j_gene: TRBJ1-5; CDR3aa: CAWGTTPEGQPQHF; CDR3nt: TGTGCCTGGGGGACTACCCCGGAGGGTCAGCCCCAGCATTTT
d_gene: NA; v_gene: TRBV27; abundance: NA; j_gene: TRBJ1-2; CDR3aa: CASTVRGYTF; CDR3nt: TGTGCCAGCACGGTGCGTGGCTACACCTTC
d_gene: NA; v_gene: TRBV5-1; abundance: once; j_gene: TRBJ2-7; CDR3aa: CASSTVGALDREQYF; CDR3nt: TGCGCCAGCAGCACCGTGGGGGCACTGGACCGTGAGCAGTACTTC
d_gene: NA; v_gene: TRBV5-6; abundance: NA; j_gene: TRBJ1-6; CDR3aa: CASRQDRFYNSPLHF; CDR3nt: TGTGCCAGCAGACAAGACAGGTTTTATAATTCACCCCTCCACTTT
d_gene: TRBD2; v_gene: TRBV5-1; abundance: once; j_gene: TRBJ2-1; CDR3aa: CASSPGNSGTYNEQFF; CDR3nt: TGCGCCAGCAGCCCAGGGAATAGCGGGACCTACAATGAGCAGTTCTTC
d_gene: TRBD1; v_gene: TRBV2; abundance: NA; j_gene: TRBJ1-4; CDR3aa: CASRLQGADEKLFF; CDR3nt: TGTGCCAGCAGGTTACAGGGGGCCGATGAAAAACTGTTTTTT
d_gene: TRBD2; v_gene: TRBV7-9; abundance: NA; j_gene: TRBJ2-7; CDR3aa: CASSLAGLRGAEQYF; CDR3nt: TGTGCCAGCAGCTTAGCGGGACTGCGGGGGGCCGAGCAGTACTTC
d_gene: TRBD1; v_gene: TRBV7-9; abundance: NA; j_gene: TRBJ1-2; CDR3aa: CASSLDGQGGYTF; CDR3nt: TGTGCCAGCAGCTTAGACGGACAGGGAGGCTACACCTTC
d_gene: TRBD1; v_gene: TRBV7-6; abundance: NA; j_gene: TRBJ2-1; CDR3aa: CASSAYRGQEYEQFF; CDR3nt: TGTGCCAGCAGCGCCTACAGGGGGCAGGAGTATGAGCAGTTCTTC
d_gene: TRBD1; v_gene: TRBV20-1; abundance: NA; j_gene: TRBJ2-1; CDR3aa: CSARDRGNEFF; CDR3nt: TGCAGTGCAAGGGACAGGGGAAACGAGTTCTTC
d_gene: NA; v_gene: TRBV30; abundance: NA; j_gene: TRBJ2-3; CDR3aa: CAWSVRRFGGIGDTQYF; CDR3nt: TGTGCCTGGAGTGTACGAAGGTTTGGAGGTATCGGAGATACGCAGTATTTT
d_gene: TRBD2; v_gene: TRBV18; abundance: NA; j_gene: TRBJ2-2; CDR3aa: CASSPERGNTGELFF; CDR3nt: TGTGCCAGCTCACCCGAGCGGGGTAACACCGGGGAGCTGTTTTTT
d_gene: NA; v_gene: TRBV10-1; abundance: NA; j_gene: TRBJ1-5; CDR3aa: CASSSHRDNQPQHF; CDR3nt: TGCGCCAGCAGCTCGCACAGGGACAATCAGCCCCAGCATTTT